This TCR beta chain was documented in a study of T cells in women clearing cervical HPV infection. For the study at large: Controls were women whose single incident HPV16 infection cleared within 12 months without precancer or cancer. Case blood was drawn a median 149 days after lesion detection.

The CDR3 is 17 residues long. CDR1 is SQVTM and CDR2 is ANQGSEA in the germline V gene. TCRdb's table, derived via immunoSEQ multiplex PCR, lists solely in-frame clones and lacks some. This sample's table reports about 20,000 clones. Broader study findings: CIN3+ cases had significantly higher TCR richness than controls; evenness did not differ.

Of note for this clone: Its matching antigen is unknown. The read gets to within 3 residues of the CDR3 end, and the germline J gene fills in the rest.

The receptor's source is a woman between 18 and 69 years old with a cervical HPV16 infection that either progressed to CIN3+ or cleared (not recorded which). The sequenced material came from blood buffy coat. The rearrangement links TRBV29-1 to TRBJ2-3, with 9 bases aligning to TRBD1. The covered CDR3 bases are TGCAGCGTCCAAACAGGGGGCGGACTCTATAGCAATCAGCCG. Amino acid sequence: CSVQTGGGLYSNQP. The whole CDR3 reads CSVQTGGGLYSNQPQYF.